The 28 T cell receptor beta chains presented below share a single source sample, sequenced in a study of blood T cell repertoires in COVID-19. Measured with immunoSEQ multiplex PCR; TCRdb has only the in-frame clones, and not every one. The sample has some 21,000 clones, around 80% seen once; the top ten hold around 13%. The specimen was peripheral blood. These receptors were taken from a man aged 60 to 75 with active COVID-19.

The chain couples TRBV9 to TRBJ2-2, with TRBD1 matching 9 bases. This CDR3 region has 15 residues. The V and J ends lost 0 bases and 7 bases, in that order; junction bases with no gene match: 4. CDR1 and CDR2 (germline): SGDLS, YYNGEE. CDR3 DNA sequence: TGTGCCAGCAGCGTAGAGGACAGGGGAGACGGGGAGCTGTTTTTT. This codes for CASSVEDRGDGELFF.

This CDR3 is CASSPFRGPEAFF. The CDR3 nucleotides read TGTGCCAGCAGCCCATTCAGGGGGCCTGAAGCTTTCTTT. The chain employs TRBV6-2 or TRBV6-3 and TRBJ1-1; 8 nucleotides align to TRBD1. Germline values: CDR1 MNHEY, CDR2 SVGEGT. V was clipped by 6 bases and J by 6 bases; unmatched bases: 6. This CDR3 is 13 amino acids long.

V gene TRBV27 combines with J gene TRBJ2-7; D might be TRBD2 (6 bases). V lost 8 bases to trimming and J lost 2 bases, with 10 bases between them. Germline V gene lookup returns CDR1 MNHEY and CDR2 SMNVEV (reference sequence). There are 12 residues in the CDR3. The CDR3 here is CASWDFTYEQYF. DNA for the CDR3: TGTGCCAGCTGGGACTTTACCTACGAGCAGTACTTC.

The rearrangement uses TRBV7-9 and TRBJ2-7, with TRBD1 as a possible D gene (7 bases). There are 16 residues in the CDR3. CDR1 is SEHNR, CDR2 FQNEAQ, per germline (reference sequence). V lost 2 bases to trimming and J lost 2 bases, with 16 bases between them. The CDR3 is CASSLPEGATAYEQYF. CDR3 DNA sequence: TGTGCCAGCAGCTTACCGGAGGGGGCAACGGCCTACGAGCAGTACTTC.

In its sample, this clone was seen a few times. V gene TRBV4-2 combines with J gene TRBJ2-2; possible D gene TRBD2, 6 bases. V shed 0 bases and J shed 7 bases, with 18 bases lying between them. Germline CDR1 is LGHNA and CDR2 is YNFKEQ. The CDR3 sequence is 17 residues long. The CDR3, as DNA: TGTGCCAGCAGCCAAGATCCGCCGGGAGTTTTGGGCGGGGAGCTGTTTTTT. This sequence encodes CASSQDPPGVLGGELFF.

The CDR3 nucleotides are TGCAGCGTTGAAGGGGGACAGGTCCCTGGCTATGGCTACACCTTC. This translates into CSVEGGQVPGYGYTF. This chain joins TRBV29-1 and TRBJ1-2; 8 bases are a match to TRBD1. The trim removed 1 base at V and 4 bases at J, leaving 8 bases unmatched. The CDR3 extends over 15 amino acids. Germline V gene data show CDR1 as SQVTM and CDR2 as ANQGSEA.

The chain has TRBV27 and TRBJ2-1, with D possibly being TRBD1 (5 bases). This CDR3 is built from 17 residues. In germline, CDR1 is MNHEY, CDR2 SMNVEV (reference sequence). V dropped 2 bases and J dropped 4 bases, with 18 bases sitting between them. The CDR3 loop reads CASSLRSGREGYNEQFF. DNA for the CDR3: TGTGCCAGCAGTTTACGATCCGGCAGGGAAGGGTACAATGAGCAGTTCTTC.

The chain employs TRBV15 and TRBJ2-4; 13 nucleotides align to TRBD2. V gave up 1 base and J gave up 5 bases; unmatched junction bases: 8. CDR3 size: 18 residues. Germline lookup yields CDR1 LNHNV and CDR2 YYDKDF (reference sequence). The DNA of the CDR3 is TGTGCCACCAGCAGAGGTACTAGCGGGAGGGACCGGGAAAACATTCAGTACTTC. It is translated as CATSRGTSGRDRENIQYF.

This clone was seen more than once but under ten times. The chain joins TRBV2 to TRBJ1-6; no clear D gene. CDR3 length: 15 amino acids. The germline V gene has CDR1 SNHLY and CDR2 FYNNEI. V lost 3 bases and J lost 7, with 13 bases in between. The CDR3 is CASSDEGVGNSPLHF. The CDR3 region has the DNA TGTGCCAGCAGTGACGAGGGAGTGGGGAATTCACCCCTCCACTTT.

The chain uses TRBV13 and TRBJ2-3, with a weak D call TRBD2 (6 bases). This CDR3 has 16 amino acids. Germline V gene data show CDR1 as PRHDT and CDR2 as FYEKMQ (reference sequence). Trimming left V 5 bases short and J 0 bases short, with 15 bases between. The DNA for the CDR3 is TGTGCCAGCAGCCCAACTTTCGGGACTAGCACAGATACGCAGTATTTT. Encoded protein: CASSPTFGTSTDTQYF.

The chain links TRBV5-1 to TRBJ1-1; D not resolved. The CDR3 consists of 14 residues. Germline CDR1 and CDR2: SGHRS and YFSETQ. V was shortened by 0 bases and J by 0 bases, with 6 bases between the two germline ends. The DNA for the CDR3 is TGCGCCAGCAGCTTGGTCAGAATGAACACTGAAGCTTTCTTT. Amino acid sequence: CASSLVRMNTEAFF.

The V and J genes are TRBV21-1 and TRBJ2-1; TRBD2, the table's D call, lacks a check against the DNA. TRBV21-1 is described as a pseudogene. The CDR3 length is 17 residues. The chain's CDR3 is CASRSSTSGGSYNEQFF. CDR3 coding DNA: TGTGCCAGCAGATCGTCGACTAGCGGGGGTTCCTACAATGAGCAGTTCTTC.

The gene calls are TRBV10-2 and TRBJ2-7; 12 nucleotides line up with TRBD2. The V gene's germline CDR1 is WSHSY and CDR2 SAAADI. The CDR3 loop spans 17 amino acids. V shed 6 bases, J shed 3 bases, and the junction held 12 bases outside the gene matches. The CDR3 is CASSASLLAGGRYEQYF. DNA for the CDR3: TGCGCCAGCAGCGCTAGTCTACTAGCGGGAGGTCGCTACGAGCAGTACTTC.

This clone was found once. The rearrangement joins TRBV9 to TRBJ2-3; D is ambiguous. The germline V gene has CDR1 SGDLS and CDR2 YYNGEE. The CDR3 length is 14 residues. V was pared by 0 bases and J by 2 bases, with 7 bases between. The CDR3 loop is CASSVAYPTDTQYF. The CDR3 coding sequence is TGTGCCAGCAGCGTAGCTTATCCCACAGATACGCAGTATTTT.

The chain joins TRBV19 to TRBJ2-5; tentatively, D is TRBD1 (6 bases). The CDR3 loop spans 14 amino acids. Per the germline V gene, CDR1 is LNHDA and CDR2 is SQIVND (reference sequence). Trimming removed 3 bases from V and 0 bases from J, with 8 bases in between. CDR3 region: CASSIGTYQETQYF. The DNA of the CDR3 is TGTGCCAGTAGTATTGGGACATACCAAGAGACCCAGTACTTC.

This chain uses TRBV6-5 with TRBJ2-5; 7 nucleotides match TRBD2. Germline CDR1 reads MNHEY; CDR2 reads SVGAGI. The CDR3 loop spans 15 amino acids. J gave up 5 bases and V 1 base, and 7 bases lay outside the gene matches. DNA of the CDR3: TGTGCCAGCAGTTACTTGGGGGAGGGCCGGGAGACCCAGTACTTC. Translation: CASSYLGEGRETQYF.

The V call is TRBV9, the J call TRBJ2-6; a weak D match, TRBD2 (6 bases). CDR3 length: 15 amino acids. The V end lost 4 bases, the J end lost 4 bases, and 12 bases lay between the germline ends. The V gene's germline CDR1 is SGDLS and CDR2 YYNGEE. CDR3 sequence (DNA): TGTGCCAGCAGCCCACACCGGGGGGGGGCCAACGTCCTGACTTTC. It yields the protein CASSPHRGGANVLTF.

This clone was picked up one time. V usage is TRBV24-1 and J usage is TRBJ2-1, with D perhaps TRBD1 (5 bases). The germline V gene has CDR1 KGHDR and CDR2 SFDVKD. CDR3 length: 13 residues. V lost 3 bases, J lost 3 bases, and 5 bases lay in between. The CDR3 spells CATSDGHYNEQFF. The CDR3, as DNA: TGTGCCACCAGTGATGGACACTACAATGAGCAGTTCTTC.

This chain links TRBV6-5 with TRBJ1-1; D is ambiguous. V lost 0 bases, J lost 5 bases, and 7 bases lay in between. Germline values: CDR1 MNHEY, CDR2 SVGAGI. This CDR3 region has 13 residues. The CDR3 here is CASSYSRATEAFF. CDR3 DNA: TGTGCCAGCAGTTACTCGAGGGCGACTGAAGCTTTCTTT.

A single count supports this clone. The chain couples TRBV5-1 to TRBJ2-5; D is perhaps TRBD2 (6 bases). Trimming shortened V by 4 bases and J by 5 bases, and 18 bases separated the two germline ends. The CDR3 has 15 amino acids. CDR1 and CDR2 (germline): SGHRS, YFSETQ. Written as DNA, the CDR3 is TGCGCCAGCAGCGTATCAACGGGGGACGGGGAGACCCAGTACTTC. Translated: CASSVSTGDGETQYF.

This clone has just one count. V is TRBV5-1 and J is TRBJ2-7, with TRBD2 matching 13 bases. Trimming took 2 bases from V and 3 from J; bases not matched to a gene: 2. Per the germline V gene, CDR1 is SGHRS and CDR2 is YFSETQ. The CDR3 extends over 15 amino acids. The CDR3 reads CASSLTSGRVYEQYF. CDR3 bases: TGCGCCAGCAGCTTAACTAGCGGGAGGGTCTACGAGCAGTACTTC.

The V call is TRBV5-5, the J call TRBJ2-7, with TRBD2 matching 7 bases. CDR1 and CDR2 from the germline V gene are SGHKS and YYEKEE (reference sequence). The CDR3 consists of 14 residues. V was pared by 3 bases and J by 4 bases, with 7 bases of the junction left unmatched. CDR3 nucleotides: TGTGCCAGCAGCTCCCGGGACTATTCTTACGAGCAGTACTTC. It yields the protein CASSSRDYSYEQYF.

J is TRBJ1-1 and V is TRBV3-1 (or the pseudogene TRBV3-2); D is ambiguous. Germline V gene sequence: CDR1 LGHDT, CDR2 YNNKEL (reference sequence). Deletions cut 0 bases from V and 2 bases from J, with 7 bases between. This CDR3 comprises 14 residues. The CDR3 protein is CASSQETANTEAFF. For the CDR3, the DNA is TGTGCCAGCAGCCAAGAAACAGCCAACACTGAAGCTTTCTTT.

The chain combines TRBV5-5 with TRBJ2-2; a weak D match, TRBD2 (5 bases). The V gene lost 7 bases and the J gene lost 5 bases, with 15 bases spanning the gap. The CDR3 has 14 amino acids. CDR1 and CDR2 (germline): SGHKS, YYEKEE (reference sequence). The CDR3 sequence is CASETASSTGELFF. CDR3 DNA: TGTGCCAGCGAAACGGCTAGCTCGACCGGGGAGCTGTTTTTT.

V is TRBV2 and J is TRBJ1-5; possible D gene TRBD1, 5 bases. CDR3 size: 15 residues. CDR1 is SNHLY, CDR2 FYNNEI, per germline. The V gene lost 3 bases and the J gene lost 0 bases, with 9 bases spanning the gap. The CDR3 coding sequence is TGTGCCAGCAGTGAGTCCAGGGCTAGCAATCAGCCCCAGCATTTT. This gives the protein CASSESRASNQPQHF. The full variable domain, with the rest looked up from reference TRBV2 and TRBJ1-5, is EPEVTQTPSHQVTQMGQEVILRCVPISNHLYFYWYRQILGQKVEFLVSFYNNEISEKSEIFDDQFSVERPDGSNFTLKIRSTKLEDSAMYFCASSESRASNQPQHFGDGTRLSIL.

The chain is built from TRBV28 and TRBJ1-5; a weak D match, TRBD1 (5 bases). Germline CDR1 reads MDHEN; CDR2 reads SYDVKM. V was shortened by 7 bases and J by 6 bases, with 16 bases between the two germline ends. CDR3 length equals 14 residues. The CDR3 spells CASTTGGPRQPQHF. The CDR3 DNA reads TGTGCCAGCACTACAGGTGGGCCGCGTCAGCCCCAGCATTTT.

V usage is TRBV6-4 and J usage is TRBJ2-1, with D perhaps TRBD2 (5 bases). The germline V gene has CDR1 MRHNA and CDR2 SNTAGT. CDR3 length equals 15 residues. Trimming took 2 bases from V and 8 from J, leaving 16 bases between them. CDR3 sequence (DNA): TGTGCCAGCAGTGACAGCGGTGGGAGTGTGGATGAGCAGTTCTTC. Its translation: CASSDSGGSVDEQFF.

This sequence joins TRBV6-4 and TRBJ2-1; 13 nucleotides align to TRBD2. Germline trimming cut 6 bases from V and 7 bases from J; bases unmatched to any gene: 15. Germline values: CDR1 MRHNA, CDR2 SNTAGT. There are 18 residues in the CDR3. The CDR3 sequence is CASSQDLGLAGELNEQFF. The CDR3 DNA sequence: TGTGCCAGCAGCCAGGATCTAGGACTAGCGGGAGAATTGAATGAGCAGTTCTTC.